These 4 T cell receptor beta chains came from one sample sequenced in a study of T cells in Graves' hyperthyroidism and ophthalmopathy. There were TCR beta CDR3 regions amplified from RNA transcripts. When the TCR CDR3 underwent first-round RT-PCR, the HTBI primer set was used. MiXCR, run by TCRdb on the multiplex PCR reads, gives a single entry per CDR3 protein. Of around 440,000 distinct CDR3 sequences detected, 15% to 17% appear once; the ten largest clones hold roughly 13%. What was sequenced was blood. The receptors originated from a woman between 18 and 30 years old with Graves' hyperthyroidism.

This clonotype was seen at least ten times. This chain's CDR3 is CAISEKGISIEAFF. The CDR3 DNA is TGTGCCATCAGTGAAAAAGGAATTTCCATCGAAGCTTTCTTT. The chain uses TRBV10-3 and TRBJ1-1; no clear D. The CDR3 is made up of 14 amino acids. The germline V and J ends were trimmed by 3 bases and 8 bases, with 16 bases remaining between them. Germline loops: CDR1 ENHRY, CDR2 SYGVKD.

V gene TRBV10-3 combines with J gene TRBJ2-3, with 7 bases identical to TRBD2. The V gene end was trimmed by 5 bases and the J gene end by 1 base; junction bases not matched to a gene: 12. There are 17 residues in the CDR3. CDR1 ENHRY and CDR2 SYGVKD come from the germline V gene. DNA of the CDR3: TGTGCCATCAGTACCCGGAACCGGGCGGGGGGCACAGATACGCAGTATTTT. Protein sequence: CAISTRNRAGGTDTQYF.

This clonotype occurred a few times. One end of the junction does not line up with germline, which may come from a read error. This sequence joins TRBV11-2 and TRBJ1-5; 9 nucleotides agree with TRBD1. This CDR3 is built from 15 residues. Germline V gene lookup returns CDR1 SGHAT and CDR2 FQNNGV. The CDR3 loop reads CASSQSDRGGQPQHF. CDR3 DNA: TGCGCCAGCAGCCAGTCAGACAGGGGGGGTCAGCCCCAGCATTTT.

The chain links TRBV6-5 to TRBJ2-1; 7 bases match TRBD1. V lost 0 bases, J lost 4 bases, and 12 bases stayed unmatched. Per the germline V gene, CDR1 is MNHEY and CDR2 is SVGAGI. CDR3 length: 18 residues. CDR3 DNA: TGTGCCAGCAGTTACTCGACCCGTGACAGGGCCTCATACAATGAGCAGTTCTTC. This translates into CASSYSTRDRASYNEQFF.